These T cell receptor beta chains were read from a single sample in a study of T cells after yellow fever vaccination. In TCRdb, the 5' RACE reads were re-called with MiXCR into one record per CDR3 protein. This table holds roughly 48,000 distinct CDR3 sequences, about 6.6% found once. Sequencing used CD8+ T cells not binding an NS4B(214-222) dextramer, sorted from PBMCs, obtained about 41 days after the first yellow fever vaccination. These receptors were obtained from a man younger than 30 who received the YFV17D yellow fever vaccine. The CDR3 runs from the conserved cysteine through the conserved F or W. The D gene is left open where the match is weak. Clone sizes are given selectively: once, few, many, or a class where the clone is expanded.

v_call	d_call	j_call	cdr3_length	clone_size	cdr3_aa	cdr3_nt
TRBV4-3	TRBD1	TRBJ2-1	16	few	CASSQGPGQRHNEQFF	TGCGCCAGCAGCCAAGGGCCGGGACAGCGACACAATGAGCAGTTCTTC
TRBV7-9	TRBD1	TRBJ2-1	16	-	CASSLAGQGALFEQFF	TGTGCCAGCAGCTTAGCGGGGCAGGGGGCATTGTTTGAGCAGTTCTTC
TRBV7-8	-	TRBJ2-5	13	many	CASSPTSGETQYF	TGTGCCAGCAGCCCAACTAGTGGTGAGACCCAGTACTTC
TRBV9	-	TRBJ2-5	11	few	CASSGQETQYF	TGTGCCAGCAGCGGTCAAGAGACCCAGTACTTC
TRBV7-8	-	TRBJ2-3	14	many	CASMGAVYTDTQYF	TGTGCCAGCATGGGGGCAGTCTACACAGATACGCAGTATTTT
TRBV7-9	TRBD1	TRBJ2-5	15	many	CASSLVGTGQETQYF	TGTGCCAGCAGCTTAGTTGGGACAGGCCAAGAGACCCAGTACTTC
TRBV16	-	TRBJ1-6	16	-	CASSQLTGSINSPLHF	TGTGCCAGCAGCCAATTAACGGGGAGTATTAATTCACCCCTCCACTTT
TRBV27	TRBD1	TRBJ1-1	16	-	CASSVLRDSKNTEAFF	TGTGCCAGCAGTGTCCTCCGGGACAGCAAGAACACTGAAGCTTTCTTT
TRBV29-1	TRBD1	TRBJ2-7	15	many	CSVASGQGSSYEQYF	TGCAGCGTTGCCTCCGGACAGGGGAGCTCCTACGAGCAGTACTTC
TRBV7-2	-	TRBJ1-3	15	many	CASSGQANSGNTIYF	TGTGCCAGCAGTGGTCAGGCCAACTCTGGAAACACCATATATTTT
TRBV11-2	TRBD2	TRBJ2-1	17	many	CASSSPLSGGFDNEQFF	TGTGCCAGCAGCTCCCCTCTGAGCGGGGGATTCGACAATGAGCAGTTCTTC
TRBV20-1	-	TRBJ1-3	13	-	CSARADTANTIYF	TGCAGTGCAAGGGCGGACACCGCGAACACCATATATTTT
TRBV12-3/TRBV12-4	-	TRBJ2-7	16	medium-sized	CASSSPHIDGSYEQYF	TGTGCCAGCAGTTCGCCCCACATCGATGGATCCTACGAGCAGTACTTC
TRBV18	-	TRBJ2-1	13	many	CASSPPDGNEQFF	TGTGCCAGCTCACCACCGGATGGCAATGAGCAGTTCTTC
TRBV7-9	-	TRBJ2-7	16	few	CASSSVGDGSRLEQYF	TGTGCCAGCAGCTCAGTTGGGGACGGCAGCCGTCTCGAGCAGTACTTC
TRBV5-6	-	TRBJ2-5	14	-	CASNVGGGGETQYF	TGTGCCAGCAACGTCGGGGGAGGTGGAGAGACCCAGTACTTC
TRBV4-1	TRBD2	TRBJ2-1	15	many	CASSQDGSGFNEQFF	TGCGCCAGCAGCCAAGATGGTAGCGGGTTTAATGAGCAGTTCTTC
TRBV4-1	-	TRBJ2-6	13	-	CASTGTGANVLTF	TGCGCCAGCACAGGGACCGGGGCCAACGTCCTGACTTTC
TRBV6-2/TRBV6-3	TRBD1	TRBJ2-1	12	-	CASRTGTGSGFF	TGTGCCAGCAGGACCGGGACAGGGAGTGGGTTCTTC
TRBV7-9	-	TRBJ2-7	14	-	CASSSPGRSYEQYF	TGTGCCAGCAGCTCACCGGGACGGAGTTACGAGCAGTACTTC
TRBV11-1	TRBD2	TRBJ2-1	19	few	CASSPWASGGPGGYNEQFF	TGTGCCAGCAGCCCCTGGGCTAGCGGGGGCCCCGGGGGATACAATGAGCAGTTCTTC
TRBV6-5	TRBD1	TRBJ1-2	14	many	CASSFRGRDDGYTF	TGTGCCAGCAGTTTCAGGGGGCGCGATGATGGCTACACCTTC
TRBV2	-	TRBJ2-1	14	many	CASSGTGTPKEQFF	TGTGCCAGCAGCGGCACCGGGACTCCCAAGGAGCAGTTCTTC
TRBV6-1	-	TRBJ1-5	15	-	CASSEAGAVWQPQHF	TGTGCCAGCAGTGAAGCAGGGGCGGTGTGGCAGCCCCAGCATTTT
TRBV29-1	-	TRBJ2-7	10	many	CSVKGYEQYF	TGCAGCGTTAAAGGCTACGAGCAGTACTTC
TRBV4-1	-	TRBJ2-3	14	many	CASSQDAGTPTQYF	TGCGCCAGCAGCCAAGACGCGGGGACTCCTACGCAGTATTTT
TRBV12-3/TRBV12-4	-	TRBJ2-3	10	many	CASGSDTQYF	TGTGCCAGCGGCTCAGATACGCAGTATTTT
TRBV6-4	TRBD2	TRBJ2-2	15	many	CASSESGGATGELFF	TGTGCCAGCAGTGAAAGCGGGGGGGCCACCGGGGAGCTGTTTTTT
TRBV6-1	-	TRBJ1-2	13	few	CASSPGPISGYTF	TGTGCCAGCAGTCCGGGGCCTATAAGTGGCTACACCTTC
TRBV9	-	TRBJ2-5	13	few	CASSVLGYETQYF	TGTGCCAGCAGCGTCTTGGGTTACGAGACCCAGTACTTC
TRBV21-1	-	TRBJ1-1	9	-	CAGGTGAFF	TGTGCCGGCGGCACGGGGGCTTTCTTT
TRBV11-2	-	TRBJ2-7	14	few	CASSRVSRGDEQYF	TGTGCCAGCAGCAGAGTCTCCAGGGGCGACGAGCAGTACTTC
TRBV5-1	-	TRBJ2-3	14	many	CASSLEDWTDTQYF	TGCGCCAGCAGCTTGGAGGATTGGACAGATACGCAGTATTTT
TRBV20-1	-	TRBJ1-5	14	many	CSARDGAENQPQHF	TGCAGTGCTAGAGACGGGGCAGAGAATCAGCCCCAGCATTTT
TRBV11-2	-	TRBJ2-3	20	few	CASSLGVMQGPIISTDTQYF	TGTGCCAGCAGCTTAGGGGTTATGCAGGGGCCTATTATTAGCACAGATACGCAGTATTTT
TRBV4-1	-	TRBJ1-1	17	many	CASSPSRAGEWNTEAFF	TGCGCCAGCAGCCCATCACGGGCCGGAGAATGGAACACTGAAGCTTTCTTT
TRBV4-1	-	TRBJ1-2	16	many	CASSQGFSGPGRGYTF	TGCGCCAGCAGCCAAGGATTTTCAGGGCCCGGGAGAGGCTACACCTTC